A selection of T cell receptor beta chains follows, all from one sample in a study of beta chain features in type 1 diabetes. The repertoire was sequenced with immunoSEQ multiplex PCR; TCRdb's copy has only in-frame clones and lacks some. The table includes approximately 250,000 clones, roughly an eighth detected once. The specimen sequenced was naive CD4+ T cells from blood. These receptors all come from a woman in her thirties or forties in good health. Each CDR3 is given with its conserved first and last residue. The D gene is left open where the match is weak. Size values are once, few and many counts, or a class for expanded clones, and some rows have none.

-	TRBV9	few	TRBJ1-1	TGTGCCAGCAGCGTAGCTACCCGGAGCACTGAAGCTTTCTTT	CASSVATRSTEAFF
TRBD1	TRBV10-3	-	TRBJ1-5	TGTGCCATCAGTGAGTCGACTGGGACAGGCAATAATCAGCCCCAGCATTTT	CAISESTGTGNNQPQHF
-	TRBV5-1	-	TRBJ2-3	TGCGCCAGCAGCTTGGCCTGGCAGGGGATCACAGATACGCAGTATTTT	CASSLAWQGITDTQYF
-	TRBV6-5	-	TRBJ2-7	TGTGCCAGCAGTTACGGGGCCTGGGGGGACGAGCAGTACTTC	CASSYGAWGDEQYF
-	TRBV10-3	-	TRBJ1-6	TGTGCCATCAGCGGCGGTAGAGGTATCGATTCACCCCTCCACTTT	CAISGGRGIDSPLHF
-	TRBV2	-	TRBJ1-2	TGTGCCAGCAGTGAAGACAGGGACTATGGCTACACCTTC	CASSEDRDYGYTF
-	TRBV25-1	-	TRBJ1-2	TGTGCCAGCAGAGGACCTGCGGGGGGGGGTGGCTACACCTTC	CASRGPAGGGGYTF
-	TRBV27	-	TRBJ2-3	TGTGCCAGCAGTTCTCGAACAGGGTCAGATACGCAGTATTTT	CASSSRTGSDTQYF
-	TRBV2	-	TRBJ1-5	TGTGCCAGCCACCTGGAGGGCTACAATCAGCCCCAGCATTTT	CASHLEGYNQPQHF
TRBD1	TRBV6-5	-	TRBJ1-3	TGTGCCAGCAGCCAGGGGACAGGATCTGGAAACACCATATATTTT	CASSQGTGSGNTIYF